This T cell receptor (beta chain) was sequenced for a study of cytomegalovirus exposure and HLA in healthy donors. Study-wide results and limits: The study designated 160 or so TCR beta chains cytomegalovirus-associated. Sequencing probably produced one cluster of sequence variants that were highly shared. Later analysis showed most CMV-associated TCR beta chains appearing HLA-restricted.

The germline V gene encodes CDR1 MGHDK and CDR2 SYGVNS. The V and J ends lost 3 bases and 13 bases respectively, with 22 bases between them. This CDR3 has 15 amino acids. PCR involved 60 Vbeta and 13 Jbeta primers. Clones were sequenced by immunoSEQ multiplex PCR, and TCRdb holds only the in-frame ones, with some missing. The sample consists of around 150,000 clones, around three quarters of them appearing once. In the case of this clone: Antigen specificity is unknown.

The chain employs TRBV25-1 and TRBJ2-4; the D is unclear. The sequenced sample was PBMCs. This TCR derives from a man in his forties in good health and CMV-seropositive. CDR3 residues: CASSDSPTTPTKQYF. The CDR3 bases are TGTGCCAGCAGTGATTCACCCACGACACCCACGAAGCAGTACTTC.